One and the same sample provided the 18 T cell receptor beta chains below, sequenced in a study of identifying expanded T cells in peripheral blood. Clones were sequenced by immunoSEQ multiplex PCR, and TCRdb holds only the in-frame ones, with some missing. The sample carries 85,000 to 100,000 clones, more than 70% recorded once. Sequenced sample: blood. All receptors derive from a person aged 18 to 75 in good health.

V is TRBV5-5 and J is TRBJ2-7; 8 bases map to TRBD1. Germline-derived CDR1 and CDR2 are SGHKS and YYEKEE (reference sequence). The junction had 3 bases not matched to a gene; V was cut back by 2 bases and J by 2 bases. The CDR3 has 14 amino acids. The CDR3 sequence is CASSFSGQAYEQYF. The CDR3 DNA is TGTGCCAGCAGCTTTTCGGGACAGGCCTACGAGCAGTACTTC.

The CDR3: CASSSAGPETQYF. The DNA of the CDR3 is TGTGCCAGCAGTTCCGCAGGGCCAGAGACCCAGTACTTC. This chain links TRBV28 with TRBJ2-5, with D maybe TRBD1 (5 bases). Trimming shortened V by 4 bases and J by 4 bases, and 10 bases separated the two germline ends. The CDR3 has 13 residues. The germline V gene encodes CDR1 MDHEN and CDR2 SYDVKM.

The chain links TRBV6-1 to TRBJ1-2; D is perhaps TRBD1 (5 bases). The V gene lost 9 bases and the J gene lost 2 bases, with 16 bases spanning the gap. Per germline, CDR1 MNHNS and CDR2 SASEGT. CDR3 length: 14 amino acids. The CDR3, as DNA: TGTGCCAGTCAACCGGGGGAGGTAAACTATGGCTACACCTTC. The encoded protein is CASQPGEVNYGYTF.

Only one count was recorded for this clone. The chain is built from TRBV27 and TRBJ2-1; 8 bases are shared with TRBD2. V shed 3 bases and J 7 bases; nucleotides not matched to a gene: 8. Germline V CDR1 and CDR2: MNHEY, SMNVEV (reference sequence). CDR3 size: 15 residues. CDR3 region: CASSLPGRAENEQFF. Here the CDR3 DNA reads TGTGCCAGCAGTTTGCCCGGGAGGGCCGAGAATGAGCAGTTCTTC.

The chain uses TRBV5-5 and TRBJ2-7, with D maybe TRBD1 (5 bases). Trimming removed 0 bases at V and 3 bases at J, with 13 bases between. Germline V gives CDR1 SGHKS, CDR2 YYEKEE (reference sequence). This CDR3 spans 15 amino acids. CDR3 protein: CASSLADTGRYEQYF. CDR3 DNA sequence: TGTGCCAGCAGCTTGGCGGACACGGGTCGCTACGAGCAGTACTTC.

This chain links TRBV6-1 with TRBJ2-3; 7 bases match TRBD2. J was trimmed by 1 base and V by 2 bases; bases with no gene match: 6. The CDR3 sequence is 16 residues long. In germline, CDR1 is MNHNS, CDR2 SASEGT. For the CDR3, the DNA is TGTGCCAGCAGTGAATATGGTCTAGCGGGCACAGATACGCAGTATTTT. Residues: CASSEYGLAGTDTQYF.

This clone was found once. The chain has TRBV7-2 and TRBJ2-7, with D perhaps being TRBD1 or TRBD2 (6 bases each). Germline V gene lookup returns CDR1 SGHTA and CDR2 FQGNSA. CDR3 size: 16 residues. V lost 1 base and J 2 bases, leaving 15 bases between the germline ends. This CDR3 is CASSLEVTGRPYEQYF. CDR3 bases: TGTGCCAGCAGCTTAGAAGTTACAGGGAGGCCCTACGAGCAGTACTTC. Full variable domain (remainder filled in from reference TRBV7-2 and TRBJ2-7): GAGVSQSPSNKVTEKGKDVELRCDPISGHTALYWYRQSLGQGLEFLIYFQGNSAPDKSGLPSDRFSAERTGGSVSTLTIQRTQQEDSAVYLCASSLEVTGRPYEQYFGPGTRLTVT.

A single count supports this clone. The genes are TRBV5-1 and TRBJ1-5; D is perhaps TRBD1 (6 bases). Germline CDR1 SGHRS, CDR2 YFSETQ. The CDR3 has 15 amino acids. V lost 4 bases and J lost 5, with 16 bases in between. CDR3 sequence reads: CASSPLTGSDQPQHF. For the CDR3, the DNA is TGCGCCAGCAGCCCACTTACAGGGAGTGATCAGCCCCAGCATTTT.

The rearrangement uses TRBV6-5 and TRBJ2-5; perhaps TRBD2 as D (6 bases). Germline V CDR1 and CDR2: MNHEY, SVGAGI. The CDR3 runs 13 residues. V lost 6 bases and J lost 11, with 19 bases in between. The CDR3 nucleotides read TGTGCCAGCAGCCCTACGGAAACTCGGGAGCAGTACTTC. Translating it yields CASSPTETREQYF.

This rearrangement joins TRBV7-3 to TRBJ2-1; 13 nucleotides match TRBD2. The germline V gene encodes CDR1 SGHTA and CDR2 FQGTGA. J was trimmed by 7 bases and V by 4 bases; bases with no gene match: 7. CDR3 size: 16 residues. The CDR3 DNA is TGTGCCAGCAGCTCAACTAGCGGGAGGGCGGCGAATGAGCAGTTCTTC. Protein product: CASSSTSGRAANEQFF.

The chain has TRBV28 and TRBJ1-2; D gene unclear. This CDR3 contains 15 residues. The germline V gene has CDR1 MDHEN and CDR2 SYDVKM. The V and J ends lost 4 bases and 4 bases respectively, with 16 bases between them. The CDR3 region has the DNA TGTGCCAGCAGTTCCCAAACCCGACGGACCTATGGCTACACCTTC. Its protein is CASSSQTRRTYGYTF.

This sequence joins TRBV18 and TRBJ1-4; D is unresolved. Trimming removed 8 bases from V and 4 bases from J, with 11 bases in between. Germline V gene sequence: CDR1 KGHSH, CDR2 LQKENI. The CDR3 is 13 amino acids. This CDR3 reads CASLPALNEKLFF. The CDR3 DNA reads TGTGCCAGCCTCCCCGCCCTTAATGAAAAACTGTTTTTT.

The chain combines TRBV19 with TRBJ1-2, with D possibly TRBD1 on 5 matching bases. V lost 3 bases to trimming and J lost 7 bases, with 24 bases between them. The germline CDR1 and CDR2 sequences are LNHDA and SQIVND (reference sequence). This CDR3 has 17 residues. The CDR3 region is CASSMVGLYPVTSGYTF. CDR3 bases: TGTGCCAGTAGTATGGTGGGACTATACCCTGTCACGAGTGGCTACACCTTC. The whole variable domain, remainder taken from reference TRBV19 and TRBJ1-2, is DGGITQSPKYLFRKEGQNVTLSCEQNLNHDAMYWYRQDPGQGLRLIYYSQIVNDFQKGDIAEGYSVSREKKESFPLTVTSAQKNPTAFYLCASSMVGLYPVTSGYTFGSGTRLTVV.

The chain has TRBV6-5 and TRBJ1-5, with D unresolved. Trimming pared 6 bases from V and 7 bases from J, leaving 13 bases between. Germline CDR1 is MNHEY and CDR2 is SVGAGI. The CDR3 contains 13 residues. The CDR3 sequence is CASSVDGYQPQHF. The CDR3 DNA sequence: TGTGCCAGCAGCGTCGACGGGTACCAGCCCCAGCATTTT.

Note on this clone: In the same sample, other DNA sequences code for this CDR3. This chain connects TRBV10-2 to TRBJ1-1; D might be TRBD1 (6 bases). CDR1 and CDR2 from the germline V gene are WSHSY and SAAADI. This CDR3 is built from 14 residues. V lost 8 bases, J lost 0 bases, and 13 bases lay in between. The CDR3 nucleotides read TGCGCCAGCCGGGAGGGGGGGGTGAACACTGAAGCTTTCTTT. This sequence encodes CASREGGVNTEAFF.

This chain connects TRBV28 to TRBJ2-7; D remains ambiguous. The V gene's germline CDR1 is MDHEN and CDR2 SYDVKM. Trimming pared 10 bases from V and 1 base from J, leaving 11 bases between. The CDR3 is 12 residues long. The CDR3: CAIREGSYEQYF. CDR3 DNA sequence: TGTGCCATCCGCGAAGGTTCCTACGAGCAGTACTTC.

The J gene is TRBJ2-1, the V gene TRBV5-1, with D perhaps TRBD1 (5 bases). This CDR3 has 13 amino acids. Trimming shortened V by 0 bases and J by 6 bases, and 7 bases separated the two germline ends. Germline V gene sequence: CDR1 SGHRS, CDR2 YFSETQ. Here the CDR3 reads CASSLAQGNEQFF. The CDR3 nucleotides are TGCGCCAGCAGCTTGGCCCAGGGCAATGAGCAGTTCTTC.

The chain joins TRBV28 to TRBJ1-1; D is unresolved. CDR3 length: 14 amino acids. V was shortened by 1 base and J by 3 bases, with 9 bases between the two germline ends. CDR1 and CDR2 from the germline V gene are MDHEN and SYDVKM. CDR3 nucleotide sequence: TGTGCCAGCAGTTTATCCGGATGGGACACTGAAGCTTTCTTT. Amino acid sequence: CASSLSGWDTEAFF.